One sample yielded the 2 T cell receptor beta chains listed below, sequenced in a study of human T cells and chemical hapten exposure. TCRdb itself ran the RACE reads through MiXCR, one entry per CDR3 protein. This sample has roughly 100,000 distinct CDR3 sequences, with roughly a third found just once. Documented time point: patch test 3, about 24 weeks after DPC sensitization. Treatment meaning: therapeutic diphenylcyclopropenone sensitization with weekly scalp DPC. The specimen was whole blood, collected in connection with sensitization to the hapten diphenylcyclopropenone (DPC). The receptor set was obtained from a man in his forties or fifties with alopecia areata. Some clones in this sample may be carry-over from other donors' samples.

The chain recombines TRBV28 with TRBJ2-7, with D perhaps matching TRBD1 (6 bases). The germline V and J ends were trimmed by 10 bases and 5 bases, with 15 bases remaining between them. Germline CDR1 and CDR2: MDHEN and SYDVKM. The CDR3 has 12 residues. The CDR3 protein is CATGDRRNEQYV. The CDR3 DNA reads TGTGCCACAGGGGACCGGAGGAACGAGCAGTACGTC.

The V gene is TRBV28, the J gene TRBJ2-7, with TRBD2 as a possible D gene (5 bases). This CDR3 region has 14 residues. CDR1 and CDR2 from the germline V gene are MDHEN and SYDVKM. Trimming left V 4 bases short and J 3 bases short, with 13 bases between. The CDR3 coding sequence is TGTGCCAGCAGTTCCCCCCGGGGAGTCTACGAGCAGTACTTC. Its protein product is CASSSPRGVYEQYF.